Listed here is a single T cell receptor beta chain. The antigen is undetermined. The V segment lost 0 bases and the J segment 2 bases; nucleotides outside the gene matches: 4. The germline V gene encodes CDR1 LGHNA and CDR2 YNFKEQ. There are 16 residues in the CDR3. This sample was included in a study of cytotoxic CD8 clonotypes in ibrutinib-treated CLL. The study's findings and limits: The public clonotypes identified were infrequent and showed contraction or stability on treatment.

The table came from immunoSEQ multiplex PCR; TCRdb's copy has only in-frame clones and leaves some out. The table includes about 160,000 clones, about 80% detected once. Source: PBMCs, taken after 24 months of ibrutinib treatment. The chain recombines TRBV4-2 with TRBJ2-3; 8 bases are shared with TRBD1. The TCR was taken from a human donor with chronic lymphocytic leukemia. CDR3: CASSQERTGTTDTQYF. CDR3 DNA sequence: TGTGCCAGCAGCCAAGAGAGGACAGGGACCACAGATACGCAGTATTTT.